This TCR beta chain was found in a study of spatial heterogeneity in lung cancer. Across the study: Detection of beta-chain sequences consistently exceeded that of alpha-chain sequences.

Germline V gene data show CDR1 as LGHNA and CDR2 as YNFKEQ. This CDR3 spans 16 amino acids. The V end was cut by 0 bases, the J end by 4 bases, with 14 bases between. Described time point: sample taken at primary tumor resection. Samples came from around 70 TRACERx patients with untreated early-stage lung cancer. Tumor, nontumor lung or frozen PBMC supplied whole RNA that was sequenced unsorted. This clonotype came up many times. Every cDNA TCR molecule received its own unique molecular identifier. TCRdb re-called the 5' RACE reads through MiXCR, storing one row per CDR3 protein. The sample consists of about 35,000 distinct CDR3 sequences, around 3.3% of them appearing once.

This sequence originates from a male donor with early-stage non-small cell lung cancer. The rearrangement links TRBV4-2 to TRBJ2-3; no clear D gene. Source: normal lung tissue next to the tumor, taken at surgery. Here the CDR3 reads CASSQDPRTPSDTQYF. The DNA for the CDR3 is TGTGCCAGCAGCCAAGATCCTAGAACCCCGTCAGATACGCAGTATTTT.